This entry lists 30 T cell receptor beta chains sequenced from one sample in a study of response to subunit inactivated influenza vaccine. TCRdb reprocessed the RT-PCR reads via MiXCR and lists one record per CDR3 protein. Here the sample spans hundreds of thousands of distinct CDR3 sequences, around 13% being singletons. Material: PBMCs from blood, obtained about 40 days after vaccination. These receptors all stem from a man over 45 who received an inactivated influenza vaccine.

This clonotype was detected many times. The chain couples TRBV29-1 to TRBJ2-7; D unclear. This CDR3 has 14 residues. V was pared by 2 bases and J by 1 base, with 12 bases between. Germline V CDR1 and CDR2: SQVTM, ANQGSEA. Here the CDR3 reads CSVEPLEGSYEQYF. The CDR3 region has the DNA TGCAGCGTTGAACCCTTAGAAGGGTCCTACGAGCAGTACTTC.

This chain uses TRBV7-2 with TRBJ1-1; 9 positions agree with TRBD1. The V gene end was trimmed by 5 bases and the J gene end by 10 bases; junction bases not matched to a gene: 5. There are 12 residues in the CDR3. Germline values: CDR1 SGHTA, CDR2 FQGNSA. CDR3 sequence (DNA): TGTGCCAGCAGCGCCTACAGGGGGCCAGCTTTCTTT. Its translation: CASSAYRGPAFF.

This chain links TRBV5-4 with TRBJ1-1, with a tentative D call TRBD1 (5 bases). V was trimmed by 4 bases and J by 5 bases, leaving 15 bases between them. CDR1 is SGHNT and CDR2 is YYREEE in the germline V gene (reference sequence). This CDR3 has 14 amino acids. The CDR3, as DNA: TGTGCCAGCAGCACCTCCGGGACGGGGACTGAAGCTTTCTTT. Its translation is CASSTSGTGTEAFF.

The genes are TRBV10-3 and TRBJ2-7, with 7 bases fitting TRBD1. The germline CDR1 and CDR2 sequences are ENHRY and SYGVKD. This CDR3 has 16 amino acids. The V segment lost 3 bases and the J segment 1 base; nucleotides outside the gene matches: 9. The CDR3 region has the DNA TGTGCCATCAGTGAACAACAGGGGTTAAAGTCCTACGAGCAGTACTTC. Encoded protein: CAISEQQGLKSYEQYF.

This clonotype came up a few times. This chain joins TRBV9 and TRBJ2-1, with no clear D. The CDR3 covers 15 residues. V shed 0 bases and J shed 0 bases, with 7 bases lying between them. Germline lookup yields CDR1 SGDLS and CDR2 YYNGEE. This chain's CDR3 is CASSVAAGSYNEQFF. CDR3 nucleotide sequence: TGTGCCAGCAGCGTAGCGGCTGGCTCCTACAATGAGCAGTTCTTC.

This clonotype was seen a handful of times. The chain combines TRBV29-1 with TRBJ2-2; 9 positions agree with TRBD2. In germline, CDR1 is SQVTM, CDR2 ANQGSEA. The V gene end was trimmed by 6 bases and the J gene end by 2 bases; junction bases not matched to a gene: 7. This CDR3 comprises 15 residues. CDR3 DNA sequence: TGCAGCGTGGATACGACTAGCGGTAACACCGGGGAGCTGTTTTTT. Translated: CSVDTTSGNTGELFF.

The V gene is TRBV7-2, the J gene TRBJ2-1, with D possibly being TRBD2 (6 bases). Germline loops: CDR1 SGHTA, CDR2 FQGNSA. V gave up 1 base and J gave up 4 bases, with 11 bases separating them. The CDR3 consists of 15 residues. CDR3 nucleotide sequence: TGTGCCAGCAGCTTAGGAGGGGACTTTTACAATGAGCAGTTCTTC. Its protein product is CASSLGGDFYNEQFF.

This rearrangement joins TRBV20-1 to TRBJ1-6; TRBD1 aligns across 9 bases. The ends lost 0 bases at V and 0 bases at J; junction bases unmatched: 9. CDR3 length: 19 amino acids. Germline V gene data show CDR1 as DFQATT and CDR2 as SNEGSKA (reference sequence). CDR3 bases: TGCAGTGCTAGAGATGAGACAGGGGGGATTGGCTCCTATAATTCACCCCTCCACTTT. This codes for CSARDETGGIGSYNSPLHF.

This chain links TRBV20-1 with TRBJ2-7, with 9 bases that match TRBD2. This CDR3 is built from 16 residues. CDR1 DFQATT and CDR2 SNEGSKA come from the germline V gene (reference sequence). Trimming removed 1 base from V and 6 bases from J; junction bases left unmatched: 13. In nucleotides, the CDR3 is TGCAGTGCTAGAGCTAGCGGGACCGCTTGGGGTGGCGAGCAGTACTTC. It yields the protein CSARASGTAWGGEQYF.

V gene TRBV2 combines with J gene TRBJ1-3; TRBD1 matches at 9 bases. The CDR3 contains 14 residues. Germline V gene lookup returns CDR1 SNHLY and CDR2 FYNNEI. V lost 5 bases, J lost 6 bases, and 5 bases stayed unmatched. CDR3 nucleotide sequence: TGTGCCAGCAGTCTACAGGGGGCTGTAAACACCATATATTTT. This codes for CASSLQGAVNTIYF.

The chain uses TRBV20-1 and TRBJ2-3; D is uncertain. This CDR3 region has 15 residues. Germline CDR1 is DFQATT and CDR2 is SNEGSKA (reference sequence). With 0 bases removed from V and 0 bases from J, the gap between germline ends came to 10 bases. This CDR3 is CSARDGPFSTDTQYF. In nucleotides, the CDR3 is TGCAGTGCTAGAGATGGGCCTTTTAGCACAGATACGCAGTATTTT.

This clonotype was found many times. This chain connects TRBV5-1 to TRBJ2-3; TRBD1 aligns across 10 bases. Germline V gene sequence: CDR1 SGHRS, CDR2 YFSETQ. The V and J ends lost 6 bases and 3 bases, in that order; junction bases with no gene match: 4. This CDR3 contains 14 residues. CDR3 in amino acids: CASTRDRGTDTQYF. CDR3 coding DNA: TGCGCCAGCACTCGGGACAGGGGAACAGATACGCAGTATTTT. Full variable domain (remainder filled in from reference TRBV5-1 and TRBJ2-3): KAGVTQTPRYLIKTRGQQVTLSCSPISGHRSVSWYQQTPGQGLQFLFEYFSETQRNKGNFPGRFSGRQFSNSRSEMNVSTLELGDSALYLCASTRDRGTDTQYFGPGTRLTVL.

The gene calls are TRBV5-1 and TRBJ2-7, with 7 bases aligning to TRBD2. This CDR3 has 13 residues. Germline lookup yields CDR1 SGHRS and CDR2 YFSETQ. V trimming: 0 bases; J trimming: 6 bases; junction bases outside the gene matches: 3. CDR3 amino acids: CASSLDPGGEQYF. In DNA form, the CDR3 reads TGCGCCAGCAGCTTGGATCCGGGAGGCGAGCAGTACTTC.

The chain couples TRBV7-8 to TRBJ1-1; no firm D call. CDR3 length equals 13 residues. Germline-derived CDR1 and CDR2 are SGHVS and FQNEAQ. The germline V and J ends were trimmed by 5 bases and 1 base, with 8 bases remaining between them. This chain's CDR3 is CASSKQSNTEAFF. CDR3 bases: TGTGCCAGCAGCAAACAGTCGAACACTGAAGCTTTCTTT.

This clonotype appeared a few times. The CDR3 protein is CASSRDSHQQFF. The CDR3 coding sequence is TGTGCCAGCAGCCGGGACTCCCACCAGCAGTTCTTC. V is TRBV7-9 and J is TRBJ2-1, with a weak D call TRBD2 (6 bases). Per germline, CDR1 SEHNR and CDR2 FQNEAQ (reference sequence). Trimming pared 5 bases from V and 11 bases from J, leaving 13 bases between. The CDR3 is 12 residues long.

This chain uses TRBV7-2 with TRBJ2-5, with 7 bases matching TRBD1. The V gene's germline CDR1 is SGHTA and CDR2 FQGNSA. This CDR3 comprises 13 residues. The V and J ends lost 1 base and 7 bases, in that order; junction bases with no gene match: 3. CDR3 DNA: TGTGCCAGCAGCTTAGGCCCAGGGGGGACCCAGTACTTC. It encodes CASSLGPGGTQYF.

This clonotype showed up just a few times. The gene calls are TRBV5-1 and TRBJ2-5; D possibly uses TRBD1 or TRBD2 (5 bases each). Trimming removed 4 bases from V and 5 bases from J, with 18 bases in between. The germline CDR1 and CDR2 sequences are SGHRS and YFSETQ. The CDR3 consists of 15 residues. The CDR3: CASSLGTHGRETQYF. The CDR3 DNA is TGCGCCAGCAGCCTGGGGACCCACGGTCGGGAGACCCAGTACTTC.

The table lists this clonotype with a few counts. The CDR3 DNA reads TGTGCCATCAGTGAGCCACAGGGTCGATGGGGGCTGAGCACCGGGGAGCTGTTTTTT. It is translated as CAISEPQGRWGLSTGELFF. The chain is built from TRBV10-3 and TRBJ2-2; D is perhaps TRBD1 (6 bases). Trimming removed 2 bases at V and 4 bases at J, with 23 bases between. The CDR3 runs 19 residues. The germline gives CDR1 ENHRY, CDR2 SYGVKD.

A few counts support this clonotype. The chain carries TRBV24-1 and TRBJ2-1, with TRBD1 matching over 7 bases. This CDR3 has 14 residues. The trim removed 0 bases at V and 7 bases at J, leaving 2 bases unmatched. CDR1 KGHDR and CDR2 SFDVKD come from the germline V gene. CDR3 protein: CATSDLDRENEQFF. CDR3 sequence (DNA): TGTGCCACCAGTGATTTGGACAGGGAGAATGAGCAGTTCTTC.

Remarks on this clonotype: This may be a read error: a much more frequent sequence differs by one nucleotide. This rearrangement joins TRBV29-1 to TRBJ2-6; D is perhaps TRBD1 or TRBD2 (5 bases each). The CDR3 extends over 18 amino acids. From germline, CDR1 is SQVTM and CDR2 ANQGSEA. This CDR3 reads CSVTNRDQIYSGADVLTF. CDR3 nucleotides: TGCAGCGTTACAAACCGGGATCAAATATACTCTGGGGCCGACGTCCTGACTTTC.

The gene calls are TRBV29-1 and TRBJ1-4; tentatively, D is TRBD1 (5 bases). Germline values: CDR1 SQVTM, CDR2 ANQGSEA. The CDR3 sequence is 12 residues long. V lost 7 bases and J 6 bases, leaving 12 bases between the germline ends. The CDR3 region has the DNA TGCAGCGCGAGGGTGGGGGATGAAAAACTGTTTTTT. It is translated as CSARVGDEKLFF.

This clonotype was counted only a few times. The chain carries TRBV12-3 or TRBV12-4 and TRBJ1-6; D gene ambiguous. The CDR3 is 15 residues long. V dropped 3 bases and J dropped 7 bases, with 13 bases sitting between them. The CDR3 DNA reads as TGTGCCAGCAGTTTTTCAACGCAACGAAATTCACCCCTCCACTTT. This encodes CASSFSTQRNSPLHF.

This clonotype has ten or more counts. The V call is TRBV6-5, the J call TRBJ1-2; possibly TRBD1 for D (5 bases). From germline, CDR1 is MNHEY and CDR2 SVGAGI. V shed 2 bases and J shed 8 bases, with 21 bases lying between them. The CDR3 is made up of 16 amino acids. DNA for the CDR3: TGTGCCAGCAGTTACGATAGACAGCGCGGGAAGGAAGGCTACACCTTC. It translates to CASSYDRQRGKEGYTF.

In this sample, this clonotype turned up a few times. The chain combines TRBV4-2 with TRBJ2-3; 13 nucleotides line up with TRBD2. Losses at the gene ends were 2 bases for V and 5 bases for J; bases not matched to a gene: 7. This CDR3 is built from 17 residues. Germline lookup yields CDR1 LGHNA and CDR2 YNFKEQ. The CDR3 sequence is CASSQPGLAGAGDTQYF. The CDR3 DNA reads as TGTGCCAGCAGCCAACCTGGACTAGCGGGGGCGGGAGATACGCAGTATTTT.

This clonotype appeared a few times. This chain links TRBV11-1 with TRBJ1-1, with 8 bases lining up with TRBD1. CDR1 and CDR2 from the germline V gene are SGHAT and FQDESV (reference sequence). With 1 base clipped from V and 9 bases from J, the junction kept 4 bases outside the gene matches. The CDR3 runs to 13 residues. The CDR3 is CASSLVTRGQAFF. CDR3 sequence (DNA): TGTGCCAGCAGCTTAGTGACCAGGGGGCAAGCTTTCTTT.

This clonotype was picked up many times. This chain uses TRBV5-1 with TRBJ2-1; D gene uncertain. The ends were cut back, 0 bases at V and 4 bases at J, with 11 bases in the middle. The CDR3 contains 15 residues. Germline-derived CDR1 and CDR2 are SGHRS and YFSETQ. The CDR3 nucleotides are TGCGCCAGCAGCTTGGGGGGTGGCCGATACAATGAGCAGTTCTTC. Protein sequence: CASSLGGGRYNEQFF.

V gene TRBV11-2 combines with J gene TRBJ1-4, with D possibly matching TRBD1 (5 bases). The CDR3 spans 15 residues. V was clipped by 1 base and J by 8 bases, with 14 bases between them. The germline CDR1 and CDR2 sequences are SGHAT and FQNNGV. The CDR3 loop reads CASSLVGGDGEKLFF. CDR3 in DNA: TGTGCCAGCAGCTTAGTCGGAGGGGACGGCGAAAAACTGTTTTTT. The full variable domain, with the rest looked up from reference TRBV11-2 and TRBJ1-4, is EAGVAQSPRYKIIEKRQSVAFWCNPISGHATLYWYQQILGQGPKLLIQFQNNGVVDDSQLPKDRFSAERLKGVDSTLKIQPAKLEDSAVYLCASSLVGGDGEKLFFGSGTQLSVL.

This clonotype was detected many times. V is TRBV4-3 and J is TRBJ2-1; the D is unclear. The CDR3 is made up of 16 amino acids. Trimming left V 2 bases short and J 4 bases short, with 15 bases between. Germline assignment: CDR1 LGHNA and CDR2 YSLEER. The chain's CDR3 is CASSQNSRNRYNEQFF. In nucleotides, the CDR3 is TGCGCCAGCAGCCAAAACAGTCGAAATCGATACAATGAGCAGTTCTTC.

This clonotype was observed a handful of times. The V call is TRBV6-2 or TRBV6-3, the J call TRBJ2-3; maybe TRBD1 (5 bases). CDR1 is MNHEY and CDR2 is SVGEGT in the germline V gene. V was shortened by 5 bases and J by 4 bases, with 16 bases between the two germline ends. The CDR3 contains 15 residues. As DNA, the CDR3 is TGTGCCAGCAGTCTCGGCTATAGGGGCCCAGATACGCAGTATTTT. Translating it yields CASSLGYRGPDTQYF.

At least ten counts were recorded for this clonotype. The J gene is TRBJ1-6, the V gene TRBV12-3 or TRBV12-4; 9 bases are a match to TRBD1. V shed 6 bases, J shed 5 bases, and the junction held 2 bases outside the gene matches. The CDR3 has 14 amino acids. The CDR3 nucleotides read TGTGCCAGCAGAACAGGGGGCGATAATTCACCCCTCCACTTT. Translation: CASRTGGDNSPLHF.